These 16 T cell receptor beta chains were all obtained from the same sample, sequenced in a study of T cells after yellow fever vaccination. TCRdb used MiXCR to reprocess the 5' RACE reads, holding one entry per CDR3 protein. Of hundreds of thousands of distinct CDR3 sequences listed, about 13% are singletons. The specimen was PBMCs, collected on the day of the yellow fever booster vaccination. The source is a man aged 25-45 years who received the YFV17D yellow fever vaccine.

There are a few counts of this clonotype. The chain links TRBV6-1 to TRBJ2-6; D is ambiguous. The CDR3 length is 14 residues. Germline lookup yields CDR1 MNHNS and CDR2 SASEGT. V shed 8 bases and J shed 2 bases, with 10 bases lying between them. The CDR3 nucleotides read TGTGCCAGCCGGGCGGATCCTGGGGCCAACGTCCTGACTTTC. Translated: CASRADPGANVLTF.

V gene TRBV6-7 combines with J gene TRBJ2-1; unclear D gene. TRBV6-7 is noted as an ORF with a role that remains uncertain. The CDR3 is made up of 16 amino acids. Trimming removed 2 bases from V and 2 bases from J, with 13 bases in between. CDR3 protein: CASSYMEGPPYNEQFF. DNA of the CDR3: TGTGCCAGCAGTTACATGGAAGGGCCCCCCTACAATGAGCAGTTCTTC.

The sample holds a few counts of this clonotype. The DNA of the CDR3 is TGCGCCAGCAGTGTCAACCAGGGGGGTTATTCACCCCTCCACTTT. Encoded protein: CASSVNQGGYSPLHF. The rearrangement links TRBV10-2 to TRBJ1-6; 7 bases map to TRBD1. CDR1 is WSHSY and CDR2 is SAAADI in the germline V gene. The V segment lost 4 bases and the J segment 8 bases; nucleotides outside the gene matches: 8. The CDR3 is 15 residues long.

This clonotype occurred a few times. The V call is TRBV19, the J call TRBJ1-5; D not certain. Deletions cut 6 bases from V and 0 bases from J, with 9 bases between. Germline CDR1 LNHDA, CDR2 SQIVND (reference sequence). The CDR3 length is 14 residues. This CDR3 reads CASSPQNSNQPQHF. DNA of the CDR3: TGTGCCAGTAGCCCGCAGAATAGCAATCAGCCCCAGCATTTT.

The chain couples TRBV5-1 to TRBJ2-7; 14 nucleotides line up with TRBD2. The CDR3 is 15 amino acids. V shed 4 bases and J 9 bases; nucleotides not matched to a gene: 9. CDR1 SGHRS and CDR2 YFSETQ come from the germline V gene. CDR3 DNA sequence: TGCGCCAGCAGCGAGGGGGGGACTAGCGGGAGAGTGCAGTACTTC. Amino acid sequence: CASSEGGTSGRVQYF.

This chain uses TRBV6-1 with TRBJ1-1; D uncertain. Looked up from germline, CDR1 is MNHNS and CDR2 is SASEGT. V lost 6 bases and J lost 1, with 9 bases in between. This CDR3 region has 13 residues. CDR3 DNA sequence: TGTGCCAGCAGCATGGTTGCGAACACTGAAGCTTTCTTT. It encodes CASSMVANTEAFF.

The chain has TRBV30 and TRBJ2-3; D is perhaps TRBD2 (6 bases). Germline V CDR1 and CDR2: GTSNPN, SVGIG (reference sequence). This CDR3 is 15 amino acids long. Trimming stripped 2 bases from V and 4 bases from J, with 16 bases between. This CDR3 reads CAWSPLSRRADTQYF. DNA of the CDR3: TGTGCCTGGAGTCCTCTCAGTAGGAGGGCAGATACGCAGTATTTT.

The gene calls are TRBV11-2 and TRBJ2-3; D is perhaps TRBD2 (5 bases). Germline V lookup: CDR1 SGHAT, CDR2 FQNNGV. The CDR3 loop spans 19 amino acids. V lost 6 bases, J lost 4 bases, and 29 bases lay in between. CDR3 sequence: CASRDQPLSRARGPDTQYF. The CDR3 DNA is TGTGCCAGCAGAGATCAACCTCTTAGCCGAGCTCGCGGGCCAGATACGCAGTATTTT.

The chain is built from TRBV18 and TRBJ2-2, with D perhaps matching TRBD2 (5 bases). The V gene lost 6 bases and the J gene lost 3 bases, with 14 bases spanning the gap. Germline-derived CDR1 and CDR2 are KGHSH and LQKENI. This CDR3 comprises 15 residues. CDR3 loop: CASSQFGGDTGELFF. In nucleotides, the CDR3 is TGTGCCAGCTCCCAGTTCGGAGGAGACACCGGGGAGCTGTTTTTT.

This clonotype has more than one count but fewer than ten. This chain connects TRBV20-1 to TRBJ2-1; D possibly matches TRBD1 or TRBD2 (6 bases each). CDR3 length equals 17 residues. In germline, CDR1 is DFQATT, CDR2 SNEGSKA (reference sequence). With 0 bases removed from V and 0 bases from J, the gap between germline ends came to 15 bases. This CDR3 is CSARDPGAGSSYNEQFF. The DNA of the CDR3 is TGCAGTGCTAGAGATCCAGGGGCGGGGAGCTCCTACAATGAGCAGTTCTTC.

The sample holds a few counts of this clonotype. The V and J genes are TRBV20-1 and TRBJ1-2; D not resolved. The CDR3 has 11 residues. Germline lookup yields CDR1 DFQATT and CDR2 SNEGSKA (reference sequence). V was pared by 5 bases and J by 2 bases, with 6 bases between. The CDR3 DNA reads as TGCAGTGCTGGGTTAAACTATGGCTACACCTTC. Protein sequence: CSAGLNYGYTF.

CDR3 nucleotide sequence: TGTGCCAGCCAACCCCCCCAGGGGCCCTACAATGAGCAGTTCTTC. Encoded protein: CASQPPQGPYNEQFF. The chain joins TRBV19 to TRBJ2-1; maybe TRBD1 (6 bases). The CDR3 extends over 15 amino acids. V dropped 9 bases and J dropped 2 bases, with 17 bases sitting between them. Germline assignment: CDR1 LNHDA and CDR2 SQIVND (reference sequence).

The genes are TRBV29-1 and TRBJ2-2; D perhaps matches TRBD2 (5 bases). The germline V and J ends were trimmed by 4 bases and 1 base, with 13 bases remaining between them. CDR3 length: 15 residues. Germline CDR1 is SQVTM and CDR2 is ANQGSEA. CDR3 protein: CSVGAASGNTGELFF. In nucleotides, the CDR3 is TGCAGCGTTGGGGCCGCGAGCGGGAACACCGGGGAGCTGTTTTTT.

The J gene is TRBJ2-1, the V gene TRBV7-9, with D perhaps TRBD2 (5 bases). The V and J ends lost 4 bases and 7 bases respectively, with 17 bases between them. This CDR3 comprises 15 residues. Germline V gene lookup returns CDR1 SEHNR and CDR2 FQNEAQ (reference sequence). CDR3 region: CASSSGTGYSNEQFF. The CDR3 DNA reads as TGTGCCAGCAGCTCGGGAACGGGCTACAGTAATGAGCAGTTCTTC. Complete variable domain (other parts from reference TRBV7-9 and TRBJ2-1): DTGVSQNPRHKITKRGQNVTFRCDPISEHNRLYWYRQTLGQGPEFLTYFQNEAQLEKSRLLSDRFSAERPKGSFSTLEIQRTEQGDSAMYLCASSSGTGYSNEQFFGPGTRLTVL.

The chain is built from TRBV10-2 and TRBJ2-3, with 7 nucleotides matching TRBD2. The germline gives CDR1 WSHSY, CDR2 SAAADI. CDR3 length equals 14 residues. V lost 3 bases, J lost 3 bases, and 3 bases stayed unmatched. The CDR3 loop is CASSESRETDTQYF. CDR3 nucleotides: TGCGCCAGCAGTGAATCGCGGGAGACAGATACGCAGTATTTT.

The gene calls are TRBV7-3 and TRBJ2-5; 12 bases fit TRBD2. With 5 bases clipped from V and 5 bases from J, the junction kept 9 bases outside the gene matches. The CDR3 contains 16 residues. Germline CDR1 reads SGHTA; CDR2 reads FQGTGA. This CDR3 reads CASSPELAGGLETQYF. The CDR3 nucleotides are TGTGCCAGCAGCCCTGAACTAGCGGGAGGTTTGGAGACCCAGTACTTC.